This T cell receptor (beta chain) was profiled in a study of CD8 T cells in ankylosing spondylitis. The CDR3 length is 14 residues. Germline-derived CDR1 and CDR2 are MGHRA and YSYEKL. Trimming removed 1 base from V and 7 bases from J, with 13 bases in between. TCRdb reanalysed the 5' RACE reads using MiXCR and keeps one entry per CDR3 protein. The sample holds about 250,000 distinct CDR3 sequences; roughly 32% are singletons and the top ten take around 4.4%. This clonotype showed up just a few times. This chain uses TRBV4-1 with TRBJ1-2; no firm D call. The receptor was isolated from a male donor with ankylosing spondylitis or in good health (not recorded which). Sequencing was carried out using blood, either unsorted or a sorted T cell fraction (not recorded which). The CDR3 loop reads CASSQVREIGGYTF. CDR3 bases: TGCGCCAGCAGCCAAGTTAGGGAGATCGGTGGCTACACCTTC.